This TCR beta chain was sequenced for a study of blood T cell repertoires in COVID-19. Study background: Sites across the United States, Italy and Spain contributed samples from acute and convalescent COVID-19. Sample material is recorded as cDNA or gDNA derived from T cells, B-cell-depleted T cells, or PBMCs.

This clone was detected a few times. J lost 5 bases, V lost 0 bases, and 6 bases had no gene match. Germline lookup yields CDR1 LNHNV and CDR2 YYDKDF (reference sequence). The CDR3 totals 16 residues. In the original workflow: For nucleated cells, counts were estimated from reference gene primer amplification. The data were produced by immunoSEQ multiplex PCR, yet TCRdb's version contains in-frame clones alone and is incomplete. The V and J calls and clone size were taken over from that table, and D and trimming were inferred from the DNA. The sample yields approximately 300,000 clones, around nine tenths seen once.

Sequencing input: peripheral blood. This sequence was found in a middle-aged man with active or convalescent COVID-19. The chain joins TRBV15 to TRBJ2-1, with TRBD1 matching 8 bases. CDR3 coding DNA: TGTGCCACCAGCAGAGAGATTACAGGGGGAAACAATGAGCAGTTCTTC. This codes for CATSREITGGNNEQFF.